This T cell receptor (beta chain) was sequenced for a study of molecular identifiers for immune sequencing clone quantification. The table lists this clonotype with a few counts. Each CDR3 protein is one row after TCRdb ran MiXCR on the PCR reads. The table lists 550,000 to 750,000 distinct CDR3 sequences, 20% of them singletons. The ends were cut back, 6 bases at V and 4 bases at J, with 18 bases in the middle. Germline CDR1 is SGHAT and CDR2 is FQNNGV. This CDR3 region has 15 residues. The sample was naive CD8+ T cells from blood, with Jurkat cell RNA spiked in. Regarding subset: FACS-sorted CD8+CD4-CCR7+CD45RA+ naive T cells. The rearrangement links TRBV11-2 to TRBJ1-1; D remains unclear. The TCR comes from a human donor in good health. Some libraries in this study had Jurkat cell RNA spiked in. The CDR3, as DNA: TGTGCCAGCAGTTCCCTCCCCCGCAATGCCACTGAAGCTTTCTTT. This sequence encodes CASSSLPRNATEAFF.